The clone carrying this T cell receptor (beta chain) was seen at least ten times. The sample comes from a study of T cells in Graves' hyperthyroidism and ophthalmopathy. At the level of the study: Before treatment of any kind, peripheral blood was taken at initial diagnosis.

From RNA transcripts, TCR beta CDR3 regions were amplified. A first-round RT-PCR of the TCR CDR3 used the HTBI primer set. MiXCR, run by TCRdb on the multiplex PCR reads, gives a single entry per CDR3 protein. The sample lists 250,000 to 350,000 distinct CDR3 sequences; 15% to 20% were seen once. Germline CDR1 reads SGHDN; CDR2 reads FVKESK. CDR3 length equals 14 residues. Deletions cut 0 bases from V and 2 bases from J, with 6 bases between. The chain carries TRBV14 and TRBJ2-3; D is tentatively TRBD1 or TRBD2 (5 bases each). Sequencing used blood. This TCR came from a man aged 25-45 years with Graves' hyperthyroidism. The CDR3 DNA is TGTGCCAGCAGCCAAGACGGGACCACAGATACGCAGTATTTT. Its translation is CASSQDGTTDTQYF.